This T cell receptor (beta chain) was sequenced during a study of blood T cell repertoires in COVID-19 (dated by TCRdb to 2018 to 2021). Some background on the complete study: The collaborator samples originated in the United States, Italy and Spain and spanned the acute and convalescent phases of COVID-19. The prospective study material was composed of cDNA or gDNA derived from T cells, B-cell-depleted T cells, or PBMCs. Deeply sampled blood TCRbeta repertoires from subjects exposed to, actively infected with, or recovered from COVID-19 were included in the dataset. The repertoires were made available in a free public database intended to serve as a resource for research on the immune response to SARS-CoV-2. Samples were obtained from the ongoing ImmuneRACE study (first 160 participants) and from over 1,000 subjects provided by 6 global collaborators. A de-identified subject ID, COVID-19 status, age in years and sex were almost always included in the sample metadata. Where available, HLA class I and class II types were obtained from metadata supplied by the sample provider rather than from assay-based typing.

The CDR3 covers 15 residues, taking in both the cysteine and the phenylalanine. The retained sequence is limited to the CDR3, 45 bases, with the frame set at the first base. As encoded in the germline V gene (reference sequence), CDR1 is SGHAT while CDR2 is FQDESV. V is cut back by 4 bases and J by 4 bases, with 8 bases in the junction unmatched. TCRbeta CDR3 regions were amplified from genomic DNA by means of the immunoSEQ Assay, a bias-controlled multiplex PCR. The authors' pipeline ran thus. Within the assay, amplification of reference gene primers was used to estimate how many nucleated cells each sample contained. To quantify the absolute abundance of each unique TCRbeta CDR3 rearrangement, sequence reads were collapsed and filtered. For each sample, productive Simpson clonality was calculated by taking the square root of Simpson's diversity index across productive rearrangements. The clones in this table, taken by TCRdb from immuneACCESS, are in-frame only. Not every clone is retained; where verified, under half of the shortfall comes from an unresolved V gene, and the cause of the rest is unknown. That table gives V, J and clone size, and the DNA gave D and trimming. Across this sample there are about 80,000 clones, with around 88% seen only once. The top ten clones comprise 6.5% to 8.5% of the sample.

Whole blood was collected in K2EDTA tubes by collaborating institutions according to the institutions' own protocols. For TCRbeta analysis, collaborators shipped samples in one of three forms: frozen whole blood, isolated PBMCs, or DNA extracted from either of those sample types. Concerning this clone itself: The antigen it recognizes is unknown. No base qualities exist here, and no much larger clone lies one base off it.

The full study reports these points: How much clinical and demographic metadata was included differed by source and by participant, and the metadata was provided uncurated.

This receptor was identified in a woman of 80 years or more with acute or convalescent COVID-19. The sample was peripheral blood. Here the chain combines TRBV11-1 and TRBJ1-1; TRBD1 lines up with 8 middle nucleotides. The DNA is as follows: TGTGCCAGCAGCTCTAAAATCACAGGGGGCACTGAAGCTTTCTTT. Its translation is CASSSKITGGTEAFF.